A single sample gave rise to the 26 T cell receptor beta chains below, sequenced in a study of shared clonotypes between healthy human individuals. Method: immunoSEQ multiplex PCR; TCRdb's copy keeps in-frame clones and lacks some. The sample carries roughly 640,000 clones, more than 95% recorded once. Sample: naive CD4+ T cells sorted from blood. As for subset: CD45RA+ positively selected. The receptors shown here come from a woman aged 25 to 39 in good health.

The rearrangement links TRBV27 to TRBJ2-5; a weak D match, TRBD1 (5 bases). Trimming shortened V by 6 bases and J by 5 bases, and 19 bases separated the two germline ends. The germline V gene has CDR1 MNHEY and CDR2 SMNVEV (reference sequence). This CDR3 contains 15 residues. CDR3 nucleotides: TGTGCCAGCAGATTCAGGGCCTCAAGCTGGGAGACCCAGTACTTC. Protein sequence: CASRFRASSWETQYF.

The chain is built from TRBV15 and TRBJ2-5; 7 bases agree with TRBD2. The J call may not be correct, given that the DNA end is closer to TRBJ2-7. The CDR3 consists of 16 residues. CDR1 and CDR2 from the germline V gene are LNHNV and YYDKDF (reference sequence). This chain's CDR3 is CATSRYPGGNSYEQYF. DNA of the CDR3: TGTGCCACCAGTCGGTATCCGGGAGGAAACTCCTACGAGCAGTACTTC.

The chain joins TRBV19 to TRBJ2-1; 7 bases agree with TRBD1. The germline gives CDR1 LNHDA, CDR2 SQIVND (reference sequence). The V segment lost 3 bases and the J segment 4 bases; nucleotides outside the gene matches: 6. The CDR3 is 15 residues long. The CDR3 DNA reads TGTGCCAGTAGTATTGGACAGGTGGGTTACAATGAGCAGTTCTTC. Translation gives CASSIGQVGYNEQFF.

The genes are TRBV10-3 and TRBJ2-3, with 11 bases aligning to TRBD2. This CDR3 spans 17 amino acids. V dropped 0 bases and J dropped 2; count of bases not matched to a gene: 4. Germline assignment: CDR1 ENHRY and CDR2 SYGVKD. The CDR3: CAISESAGLADTDTQYF. The CDR3 DNA is TGTGCCATCAGTGAGTCCGCGGGACTAGCGGACACAGATACGCAGTATTTT.

This clone was observed a handful of times. This chain uses TRBV18 with TRBJ1-2, with no clear D. Germline-derived CDR1 and CDR2 are KGHSH and LQKENI. CDR3 length: 11 amino acids. The V end was cut by 4 bases, the J end by 4 bases, with 4 bases between. The CDR3 here is CASSLPYGYTF. The CDR3 DNA reads as TGTGCCAGCTCACTTCCCTATGGCTACACCTTC.

The V gene is TRBV6-1, the J gene TRBJ2-1; TRBD1 matches 11 bases. Germline V CDR1 and CDR2: MNHNS, SASEGT. The CDR3 is 15 residues long. V shed 3 bases, J shed 4 bases, and the junction held 2 bases outside the gene matches. This CDR3 is CASSEGTGGYNEQFF. DNA of the CDR3: TGTGCCAGCAGTGAGGGGACAGGGGGATACAATGAGCAGTTCTTC.

This chain links TRBV18 with TRBJ2-7; D call uncertain. The CDR3 runs to 13 residues. V dropped 2 bases and J dropped 0 bases, with 5 bases sitting between them. Germline CDR1 and CDR2: KGHSH and LQKENI. CDR3 sequence reads: CASSPDASYEQYF. The CDR3 DNA reads TGTGCCAGCTCACCAGACGCCTCCTACGAGCAGTACTTC.

The chain combines TRBV28 with TRBJ1-2; D unclear. The V gene's germline CDR1 is MDHEN and CDR2 SYDVKM. This CDR3 is built from 11 residues. V shed 1 base and J shed 7 bases, with 4 bases lying between them. CDR3 sequence (DNA): TGTGCCAGCAGTTTATATGGTGGCTACACCTTC. Amino acids: CASSLYGGYTF.

The genes are TRBV6-5 and TRBJ2-3; perhaps TRBD2 as D (5 bases). The CDR3 has 14 amino acids. The V and J ends lost 0 bases and 6 bases respectively, with 10 bases between them. CDR1 MNHEY and CDR2 SVGAGI come from the germline V gene. CDR3 nucleotide sequence: TGTGCCAGCAGTTACTCAGGGCGGGCGGATACGCAGTATTTT. Protein product: CASSYSGRADTQYF.

CDR3 DNA sequence: TGTGCCAGCAGCTTGTGGGAAGAGACCCAGTACTTC. This gives the protein CASSLWEETQYF. V is TRBV5-5 and J is TRBJ2-5, with D hard to call. The CDR3 has 12 amino acids. Germline V gene sequence: CDR1 SGHKS, CDR2 YYEKEE (reference sequence). Trimming pared 1 base from V and 3 bases from J, leaving 4 bases between.

V usage is TRBV5-4 and J usage is TRBJ2-7, with TRBD2 matching over 16 bases. CDR3 length equals 17 residues. Germline values: CDR1 SGHNT, CDR2 YYREEE (reference sequence). With 4 bases clipped from V and 2 bases from J, the junction kept 6 bases outside the gene matches. The CDR3 region has the DNA TGTGCCAGCAGCCTGGGACTAGCGGGAGGGCTCCCCTACGAGCAGTACTTC. Translating gives CASSLGLAGGLPYEQYF.

V and J are TRBV11-2 and TRBJ2-7; the D gene is possibly TRBD1 (6 bases). The germline CDR1 and CDR2 sequences are SGHAT and FQNNGV. The CDR3 spans 12 residues. Between the trimmed V and J ends, which lost 4 bases and 3 bases, there was a span of 7 bases. For the CDR3, the DNA is TGTGCCAGCAGCTCGACAGGCTACGAGCAGTACTTC. Protein sequence: CASSSTGYEQYF.

As DNA, the CDR3 is TGTGCCAGCAGGATGGGACTAGCGGAAGACACAGATACGCAGTATTTT. This codes for CASRMGLAEDTDTQYF. V usage is TRBV2 and J usage is TRBJ2-3; the match to TRBD2 covers 11 bases. Germline V gene lookup returns CDR1 SNHLY and CDR2 FYNNEI. The trim removed 6 bases at V and 2 bases at J, leaving 7 bases unmatched. The length of the CDR3 is 16 residues.

The chain is built from TRBV7-3 and TRBJ2-1; possible D gene TRBD1, 6 bases. CDR3 length equals 13 residues. Germline CDR1 reads SGHTA; CDR2 reads FQGTGA. V was cut by 6 bases and J by 3 bases, with 9 bases left in between. CDR3 DNA: TGTGCCAGCAGTTCACAGGGCTACAATGAGCAGTTCTTC. Encoded protein: CASSSQGYNEQFF.

Note on this clone: This sample includes further DNA sequences coding for the same CDR3. The chain has TRBV15 and TRBJ2-5; no definite D call. Per the germline V gene, CDR1 is LNHNV and CDR2 is YYDKDF (reference sequence). Between the trimmed V and J ends, which lost 1 base and 5 bases, there was a span of 5 bases. The CDR3 runs 12 residues. CDR3 nucleotide sequence: TGTGCCACCAGCAGAGCTGGGGAGACCCAGTACTTC. Protein sequence: CATSRAGETQYF.

The chain uses TRBV2 and TRBJ1-4, with a weak D call TRBD1 (5 bases). The CDR3 has 17 amino acids. V was pared by 2 bases and J by 6 bases, with 19 bases between. CDR1 is SNHLY and CDR2 is FYNNEI in the germline V gene. CDR3 region: CASSEWGRGLQDEKLFF. CDR3 coding DNA: TGTGCCAGCAGTGAATGGGGACGCGGGCTCCAGGATGAAAAACTGTTTTTT.

The J gene is TRBJ2-1, the V gene TRBV7-3, with D possibly TRBD2 on 5 matching bases. V lost 6 bases, J lost 5 bases, and 17 bases lay in between. Germline V lookup: CDR1 SGHTA, CDR2 FQGTGA. The CDR3 runs 15 residues. CDR3 DNA: TGTGCCAGCAGGAAAAAAGCCAGCGGCAACAATGAGCAGTTCTTC. Protein: CASRKKASGNNEQFF.

The chain carries TRBV2 and TRBJ1-5; a possible D gene is TRBD1 (6 bases). Germline loops: CDR1 SNHLY, CDR2 FYNNEI. V lost 10 bases and J 7 bases, leaving 17 bases between the germline ends. This CDR3 contains 13 residues. The CDR3 coding sequence is TGTGCCACGCAACAGGGTGTGAGACAGCCCCAGCATTTT. It encodes CATQQGVRQPQHF.

This clone was picked up one time. V and J are TRBV6-1 and TRBJ1-3; D is unclear. V lost 0 bases to trimming and J lost 0 bases, with 3 bases between them. Germline-derived CDR1 and CDR2 are MNHNS and SASEGT. The CDR3 runs to 14 residues. Here the CDR3 reads CASSEALSGNTIYF. In DNA, the CDR3 is TGTGCCAGCAGTGAAGCCCTCTCTGGAAACACCATATATTTT.

The chain carries TRBV7-8 and TRBJ2-1; unclear D gene. The CDR3 extends over 13 amino acids. The V end lost 0 bases, the J end lost 5 bases, and 5 bases lay between the germline ends. Germline V lookup: CDR1 SGHVS, CDR2 FQNEAQ. CDR3 nucleotides: TGTGCCAGCAGCTTAGCGCTGAACAATGAGCAGTTCTTC. Protein: CASSLALNNEQFF.

The chain uses TRBV28 and TRBJ2-3; no clear D. The CDR3 length is 15 residues. V was trimmed by 2 bases and J by 2 bases, leaving 11 bases between them. The germline gives CDR1 MDHEN, CDR2 SYDVKM. CDR3 sequence reads: CASSLRATYTDTQYF. The CDR3, as DNA: TGTGCCAGCAGTTTAAGAGCGACATACACAGATACGCAGTATTTT.

The chain combines TRBV2 with TRBJ2-1, with 10 bases that match TRBD2. J gave up 6 bases and V 6 bases, and 8 bases lay outside the gene matches. Germline V CDR1 and CDR2: SNHLY, FYNNEI. The CDR3 has 15 amino acids. The CDR3 DNA reads as TGTGCCAGCAGAGCACTAGCGGGAATACTCAATGAGCAGTTCTTC. It translates to CASRALAGILNEQFF.

The chain uses TRBV2 and TRBJ2-2; 14 bases are a match to TRBD2. V lost 9 bases, J lost 4 bases, and 10 bases stayed unmatched. The germline V gene encodes CDR1 SNHLY and CDR2 FYNNEI. The CDR3 covers 17 residues. CDR3 sequence: CASSRGLAGAGTGELFF. Written as DNA, the CDR3 is TGTGCCAGTAGTCGGGGACTAGCGGGAGCGGGCACCGGGGAGCTGTTTTTT.

This clone showed up just once. V and J are TRBV18 and TRBJ2-6; D ambiguous. V lost 4 bases and J 2 bases, leaving 3 bases between the germline ends. The CDR3 runs 13 residues. Germline V lookup: CDR1 KGHSH, CDR2 LQKENI. The CDR3, as DNA: TGTGCCAGCTCACGAACTGGGGCCAACGTCCTGACTTTC. Translating gives CASSRTGANVLTF.

This clone has more than one count but fewer than ten. CDR3 protein: CASSAGTGGSNEQFF. DNA of the CDR3: TGTGCCAGCAGCGCCGGTACAGGGGGGAGCAATGAGCAGTTCTTC. The rearrangement uses TRBV7-7 and TRBJ2-1; 8 bases map to TRBD1. The CDR3 covers 15 residues. Germline CDR1 reads SSHAT; CDR2 reads FNYEAQ (reference sequence). The V and J ends lost 5 bases and 6 bases, in that order; junction bases with no gene match: 9.

This clone has just one count. The chain links TRBV5-1 to TRBJ1-2; D is ambiguous. Looked up from germline, CDR1 is SGHRS and CDR2 is YFSETQ. The CDR3 sequence is 15 residues long. Trimming took off 2 bases at V and 0 bases at J, with 11 bases between the two ends. CDR3 in amino acids: CASSFGGSTNYGYTF. The CDR3 bases are TGCGCCAGCAGCTTTGGTGGGTCTACTAACTATGGCTACACCTTC.